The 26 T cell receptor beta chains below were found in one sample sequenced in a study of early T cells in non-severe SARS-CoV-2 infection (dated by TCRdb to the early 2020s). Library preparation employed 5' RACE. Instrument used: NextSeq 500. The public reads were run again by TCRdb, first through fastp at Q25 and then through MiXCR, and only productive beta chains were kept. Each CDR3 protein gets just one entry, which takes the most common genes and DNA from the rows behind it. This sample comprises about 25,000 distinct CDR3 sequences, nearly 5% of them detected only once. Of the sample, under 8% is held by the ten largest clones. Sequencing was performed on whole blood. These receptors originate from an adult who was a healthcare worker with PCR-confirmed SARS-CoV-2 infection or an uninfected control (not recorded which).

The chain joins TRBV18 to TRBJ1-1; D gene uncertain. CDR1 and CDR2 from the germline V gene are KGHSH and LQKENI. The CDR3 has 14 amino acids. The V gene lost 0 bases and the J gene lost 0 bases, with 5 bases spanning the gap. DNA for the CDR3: TGTGCCAGCTCACCACCGAGCATGAACACTGAAGCTTTCTTT. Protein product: CASSPPSMNTEAFF. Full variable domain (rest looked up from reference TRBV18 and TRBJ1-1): NAGVMQNPRHLVRRRGQEARLRCSPMKGHSHVYWYRQLPEEGLKFMVYLQKENIIDESGMPKERFSAEFPKEGPSILRIQQVVRGDSAAYFCASSPPSMNTEAFFGQGTRLTVV.

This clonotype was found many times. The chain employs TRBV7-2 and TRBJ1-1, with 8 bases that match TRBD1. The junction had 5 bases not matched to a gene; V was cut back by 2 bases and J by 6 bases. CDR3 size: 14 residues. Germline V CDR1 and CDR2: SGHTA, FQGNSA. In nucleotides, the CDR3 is TGTGCCAGCAGCTTATGGCAGGGGGCCGCTGAAGCTTTCTTT. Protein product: CASSLWQGAAEAFF.

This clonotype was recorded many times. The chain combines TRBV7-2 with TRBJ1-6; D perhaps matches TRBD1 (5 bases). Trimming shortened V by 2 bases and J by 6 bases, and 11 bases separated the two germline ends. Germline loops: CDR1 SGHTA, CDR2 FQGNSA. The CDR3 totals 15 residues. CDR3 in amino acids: CASSLWRGTNSPLHF. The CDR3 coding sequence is TGTGCCAGCAGCTTATGGAGGGGAACTAATTCACCCCTCCACTTT.

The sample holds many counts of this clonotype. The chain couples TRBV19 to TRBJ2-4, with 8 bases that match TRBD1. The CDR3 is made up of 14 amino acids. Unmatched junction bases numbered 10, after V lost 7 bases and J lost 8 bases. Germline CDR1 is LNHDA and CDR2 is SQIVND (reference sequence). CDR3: CASIPSGGEDIQYF. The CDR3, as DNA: TGTGCCAGTATTCCATCAGGGGGCGAGGACATTCAGTACTTC.

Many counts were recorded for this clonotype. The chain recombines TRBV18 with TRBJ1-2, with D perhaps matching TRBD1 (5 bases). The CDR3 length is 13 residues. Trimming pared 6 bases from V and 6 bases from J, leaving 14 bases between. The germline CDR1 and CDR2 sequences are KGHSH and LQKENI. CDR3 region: CASSPGNLDGYTF. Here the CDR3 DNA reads TGTGCCAGCTCGCCAGGGAACCTTGATGGCTACACCTTC.

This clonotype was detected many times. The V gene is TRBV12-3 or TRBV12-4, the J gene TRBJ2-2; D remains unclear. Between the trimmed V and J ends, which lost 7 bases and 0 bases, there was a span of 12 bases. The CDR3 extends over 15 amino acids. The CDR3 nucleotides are TGTGCCAGCAACCTAGATAGGCCGAACACCGGGGAGCTGTTTTTT. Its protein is CASNLDRPNTGELFF.

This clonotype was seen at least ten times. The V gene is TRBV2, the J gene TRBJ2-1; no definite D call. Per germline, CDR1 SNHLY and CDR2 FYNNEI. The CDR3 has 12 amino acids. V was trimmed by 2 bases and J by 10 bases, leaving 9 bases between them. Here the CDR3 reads CASSENLWEQFF. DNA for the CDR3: TGTGCCAGCAGTGAAAATCTTTGGGAGCAGTTCTTC. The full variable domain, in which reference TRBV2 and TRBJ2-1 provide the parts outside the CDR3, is EPEVTQTPSHQVTQMGQEVILRCVPISNHLYFYWYRQILGQKVEFLVSFYNNEISEKSEIFDDQFSVERPDGSNFTLKIRSTKLEDSAMYFCASSENLWEQFFGPGTRLTVL.

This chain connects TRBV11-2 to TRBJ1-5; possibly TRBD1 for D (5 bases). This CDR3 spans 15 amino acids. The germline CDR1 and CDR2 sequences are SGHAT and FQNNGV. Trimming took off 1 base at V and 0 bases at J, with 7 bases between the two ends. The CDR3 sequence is CASSLGQTSNQPQHF. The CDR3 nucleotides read TGTGCCAGCAGCTTAGGACAGACTAGCAATCAGCCCCAGCATTTT.

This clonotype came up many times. CDR3 protein: CSVTMVNTEAFF. As DNA, the CDR3 is TGCAGCGTTACTATGGTGAACACTGAAGCTTTCTTT. V gene TRBV29-1 combines with J gene TRBJ1-1, with D unresolved. The CDR3 is 12 residues long. Between the trimmed V and J ends, which lost 5 bases and 0 bases, there was a span of 7 bases. CDR1 is SQVTM, CDR2 ANQGSEA, per germline.

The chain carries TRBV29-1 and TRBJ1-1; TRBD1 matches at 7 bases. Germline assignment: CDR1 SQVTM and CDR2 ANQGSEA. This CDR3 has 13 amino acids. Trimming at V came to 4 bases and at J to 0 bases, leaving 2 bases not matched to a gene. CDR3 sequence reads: CSVGDRMNTEAFF. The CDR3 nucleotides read TGCAGCGTTGGGGACAGAATGAACACTGAAGCTTTCTTT.

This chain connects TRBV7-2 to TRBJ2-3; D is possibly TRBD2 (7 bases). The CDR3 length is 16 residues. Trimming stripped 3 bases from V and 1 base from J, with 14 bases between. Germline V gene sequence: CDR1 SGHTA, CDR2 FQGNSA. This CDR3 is CASSLRVGGRTDTQYF. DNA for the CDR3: TGTGCCAGCAGCTTGAGAGTGGGGGGGCGCACAGATACGCAGTATTTT. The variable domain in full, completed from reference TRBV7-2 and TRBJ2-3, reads GAGVSQSPSNKVTEKGKDVELRCDPISGHTALYWYRQSLGQGLEFLIYFQGNSAPDKSGLPSDRFSAERTGGSVSTLTIQRTQQEDSAVYLCASSLRVGGRTDTQYFGPGTRLTVL.

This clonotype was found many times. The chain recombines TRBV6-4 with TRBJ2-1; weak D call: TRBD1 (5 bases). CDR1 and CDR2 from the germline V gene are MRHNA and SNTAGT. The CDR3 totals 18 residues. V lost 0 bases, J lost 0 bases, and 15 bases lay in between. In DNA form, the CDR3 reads TGTGCCAGCAGTGACTCTTTAAGGGGATCGAGCTCCTACAATGAGCAGTTCTTC. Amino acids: CASSDSLRGSSSYNEQFF.

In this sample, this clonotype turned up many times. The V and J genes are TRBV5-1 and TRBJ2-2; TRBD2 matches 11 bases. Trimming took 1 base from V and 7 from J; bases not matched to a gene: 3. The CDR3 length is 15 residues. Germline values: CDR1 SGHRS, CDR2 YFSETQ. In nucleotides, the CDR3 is TGCGCCAGCAGCTTGCTAGCGGGAGGAGTCGGGGAGCTGTTTTTT. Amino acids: CASSLLAGGVGELFF.

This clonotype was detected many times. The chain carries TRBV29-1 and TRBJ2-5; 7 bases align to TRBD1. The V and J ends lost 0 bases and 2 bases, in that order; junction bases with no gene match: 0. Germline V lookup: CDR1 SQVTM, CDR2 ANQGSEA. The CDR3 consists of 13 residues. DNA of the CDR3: TGCAGCGTTGAAGAGGACAGGCAAGAGACCCAGTACTTC. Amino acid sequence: CSVEEDRQETQYF.

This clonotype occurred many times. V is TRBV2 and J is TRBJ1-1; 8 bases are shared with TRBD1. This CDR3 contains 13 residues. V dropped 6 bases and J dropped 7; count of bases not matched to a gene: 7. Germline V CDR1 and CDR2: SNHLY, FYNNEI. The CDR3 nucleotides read TGTGCCAGCAGGGACAGGGCGGGATATGAAGCTTTCTTT. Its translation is CASRDRAGYEAFF.

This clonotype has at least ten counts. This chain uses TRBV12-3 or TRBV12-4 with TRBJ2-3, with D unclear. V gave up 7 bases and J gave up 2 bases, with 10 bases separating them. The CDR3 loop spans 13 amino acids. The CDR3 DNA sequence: TGTGCCAGCAACGCGATACTCACAGATACGCAGTATTTT. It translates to CASNAILTDTQYF.

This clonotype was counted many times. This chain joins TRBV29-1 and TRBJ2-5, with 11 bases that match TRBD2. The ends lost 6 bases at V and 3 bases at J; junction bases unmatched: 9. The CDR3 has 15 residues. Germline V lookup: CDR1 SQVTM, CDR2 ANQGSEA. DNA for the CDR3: TGCAGCGTGAATCCTAGCGGGGGGCGGGAAGAGACCCAGTACTTC. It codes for CSVNPSGGREETQYF.

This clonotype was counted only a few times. For the CDR3, the DNA is TGCAGTGCTAGAGGGCCTAGCGGGGGTTCCTTCTACAATGAGCAGTTCTTC. Translated: CSARGPSGGSFYNEQFF. The rearrangement links TRBV20-1 to TRBJ2-1; 10 nucleotides agree with TRBD2. The CDR3 has 17 residues. CDR1 and CDR2 (germline): DFQATT, SNEGSKA (reference sequence). J lost 3 bases, V lost 1 base, and 9 bases had no gene match.

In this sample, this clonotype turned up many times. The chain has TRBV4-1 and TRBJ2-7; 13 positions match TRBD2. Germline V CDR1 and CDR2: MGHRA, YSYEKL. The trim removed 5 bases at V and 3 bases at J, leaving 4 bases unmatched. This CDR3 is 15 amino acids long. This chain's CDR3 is CASSSGTSGIYEQYF. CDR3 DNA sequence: TGCGCCAGCAGCTCCGGGACTAGCGGGATCTACGAGCAGTACTTC.

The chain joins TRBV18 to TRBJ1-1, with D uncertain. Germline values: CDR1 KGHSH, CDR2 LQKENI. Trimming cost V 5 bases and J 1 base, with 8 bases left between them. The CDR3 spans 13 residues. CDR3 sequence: CASSKNPNTEAFF. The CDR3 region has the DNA TGTGCCAGCTCAAAGAACCCGAACACTGAAGCTTTCTTT.

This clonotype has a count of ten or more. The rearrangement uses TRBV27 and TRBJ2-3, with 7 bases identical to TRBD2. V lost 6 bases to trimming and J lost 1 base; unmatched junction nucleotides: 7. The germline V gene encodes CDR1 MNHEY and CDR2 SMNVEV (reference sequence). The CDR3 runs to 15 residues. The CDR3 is CASSSGASGTDTQYF. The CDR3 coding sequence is TGTGCCAGCAGCAGCGGGGCTAGCGGCACAGATACGCAGTATTTT.

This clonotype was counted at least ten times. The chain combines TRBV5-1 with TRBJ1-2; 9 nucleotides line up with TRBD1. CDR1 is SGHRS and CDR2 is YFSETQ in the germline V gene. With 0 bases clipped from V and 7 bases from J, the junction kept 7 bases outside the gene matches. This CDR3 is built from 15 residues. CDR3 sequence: CASSLAGQGAIGYTF. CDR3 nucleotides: TGCGCCAGCAGCTTGGCGGGACAGGGAGCCATTGGCTACACCTTC.

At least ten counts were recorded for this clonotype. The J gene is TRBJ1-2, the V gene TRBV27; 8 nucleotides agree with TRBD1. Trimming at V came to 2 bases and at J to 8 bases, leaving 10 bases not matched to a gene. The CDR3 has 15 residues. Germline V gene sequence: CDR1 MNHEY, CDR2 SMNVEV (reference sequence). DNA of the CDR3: TGTGCCAGCAGTTTAACGGGACAGGACTTTATGGGCTACACCTTC. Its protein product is CASSLTGQDFMGYTF.

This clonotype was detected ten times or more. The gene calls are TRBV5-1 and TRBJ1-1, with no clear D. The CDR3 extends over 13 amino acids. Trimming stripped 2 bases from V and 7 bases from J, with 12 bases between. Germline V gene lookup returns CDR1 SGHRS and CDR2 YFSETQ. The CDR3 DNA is TGCGCCAGCAGCTTTGGCGGGCAAGGTGAAGCTTTCTTT. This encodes CASSFGGQGEAFF.

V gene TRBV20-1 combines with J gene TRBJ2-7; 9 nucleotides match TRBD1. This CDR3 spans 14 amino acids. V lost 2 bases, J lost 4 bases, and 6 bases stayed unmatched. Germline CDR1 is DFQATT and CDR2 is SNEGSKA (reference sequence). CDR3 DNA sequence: TGCAGTGCTAGACGGGACAGGGAGATATACGAGCAGTACTTC. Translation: CSARRDREIYEQYF.

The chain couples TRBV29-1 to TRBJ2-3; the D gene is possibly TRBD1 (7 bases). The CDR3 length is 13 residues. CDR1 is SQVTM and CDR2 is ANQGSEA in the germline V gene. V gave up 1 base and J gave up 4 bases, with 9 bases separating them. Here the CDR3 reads CSVEGRGADTQYF. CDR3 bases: TGCAGCGTTGAAGGCAGGGGGGCAGATACGCAGTATTTT.